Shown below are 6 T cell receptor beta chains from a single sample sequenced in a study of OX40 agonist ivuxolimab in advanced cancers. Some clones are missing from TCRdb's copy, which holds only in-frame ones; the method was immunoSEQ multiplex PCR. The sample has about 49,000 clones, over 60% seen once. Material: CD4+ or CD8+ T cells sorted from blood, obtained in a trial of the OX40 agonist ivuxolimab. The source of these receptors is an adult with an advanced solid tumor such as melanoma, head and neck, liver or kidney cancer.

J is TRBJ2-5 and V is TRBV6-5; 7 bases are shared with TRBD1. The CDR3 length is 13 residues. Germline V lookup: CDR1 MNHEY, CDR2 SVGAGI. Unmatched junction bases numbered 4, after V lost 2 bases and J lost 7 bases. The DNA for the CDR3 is TGTGCCAGCAGTTACCTCGGGACAGCGACCCAGTACTTC. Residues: CASSYLGTATQYF.

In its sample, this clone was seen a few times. This chain's CDR3 is CASSQEWDTSNQPQHF. The DNA of the CDR3 is TGCGCCAGCAGCCAAGAATGGGATACTAGCAATCAGCCCCAGCATTTT. J is TRBJ1-5 and V is TRBV4-3; no reliable D call. The V and J ends lost 0 bases and 0 bases respectively, with 9 bases between them. Germline CDR1 and CDR2: LGHNA and YSLEER. The CDR3 is 16 amino acids.

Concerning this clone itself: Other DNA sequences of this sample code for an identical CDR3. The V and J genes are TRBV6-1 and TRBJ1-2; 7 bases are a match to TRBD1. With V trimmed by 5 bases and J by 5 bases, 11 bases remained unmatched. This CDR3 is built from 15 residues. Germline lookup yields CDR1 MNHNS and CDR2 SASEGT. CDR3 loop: CASSFEGGVGYGYTF. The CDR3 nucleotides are TGTGCCAGCAGTTTCGAAGGGGGCGTGGGGTATGGCTACACCTTC.

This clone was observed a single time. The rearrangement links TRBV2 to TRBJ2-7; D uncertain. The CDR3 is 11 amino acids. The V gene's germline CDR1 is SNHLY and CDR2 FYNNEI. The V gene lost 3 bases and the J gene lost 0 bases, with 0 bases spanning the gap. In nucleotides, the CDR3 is TGTGCCAGCAGTGACTCCTACGAGCAGTACTTC. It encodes CASSDSYEQYF.

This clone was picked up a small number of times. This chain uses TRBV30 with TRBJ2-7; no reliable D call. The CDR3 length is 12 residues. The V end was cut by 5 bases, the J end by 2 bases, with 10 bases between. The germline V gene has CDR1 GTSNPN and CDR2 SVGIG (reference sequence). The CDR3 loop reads CAWSWSAYEQYF. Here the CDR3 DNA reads TGTGCCTGGTCGTGGAGCGCCTACGAGCAGTACTTC.

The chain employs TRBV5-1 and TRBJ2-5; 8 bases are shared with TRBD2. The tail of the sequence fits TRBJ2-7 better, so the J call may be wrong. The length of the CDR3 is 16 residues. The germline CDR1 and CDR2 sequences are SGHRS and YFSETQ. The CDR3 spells CASSSRSGSGSYEQYF. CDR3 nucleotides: TGCGCCAGCAGCTCCAGAAGCGGGAGTGGCTCCTACGAGCAGTACTTC.